The rows below give T cell receptor beta chains drawn from one sample of a study of blood T cell repertoires in COVID-19. Repertoires were generated with immunoSEQ multiplex PCR, while TCRdb's copy carries only in-frame clones and drops some. Of approximately 260,000 clones in the sample, 75% to 90% were seen once. Sequencing input: peripheral blood. All receptors derive from a woman aged 70 to 79 with acute or convalescent COVID-19. CDR3s include the opening cysteine and the closing phenylalanine or tryptophan. A D gene is named only where the DNA matches it firmly. Size is omitted from some rows. Given values are once, few, many or a class for expanded clones.

D gene,V gene,J gene,clone size,CDR3 protein,CDR3 DNA
NA,TRBV4-1,TRBJ1-3,few,CASSQALRGNTIYF,TGCGCCAGCAGCCAAGCCCTCCGGGGAAACACCATATATTTT
NA,TRBV5-1,TRBJ2-1,NA,CASRLGGGINEQFF,TGCGCCAGCAGATTAGGCGGCGGAATCAATGAGCAGTTCTTC
TRBD1,TRBV27,TRBJ1-5,NA,CASSLKGGQSNQPQHF,TGTGCCAGCAGTTTAAAGGGGGGACAGTCCAATCAGCCCCAGCATTTT
TRBD1,TRBV5-6,TRBJ1-2,NA,CASSLNWDRSGYGYTF,TGTGCCAGCAGCTTGAATTGGGACAGGTCCGGCTATGGCTACACCTTC
NA,TRBV4-1,TRBJ1-1,NA,CASSLEAGTEAFF,TGCGCCAGCAGCCTAGAGGCGGGCACTGAAGCTTTCTTT
NA,TRBV2,TRBJ2-2,once,CASFLGTGKNTGELFF,TGTGCCAGCTTCTTAGGAACGGGGAAGAACACCGGGGAGCTGTTTTTT
NA,TRBV11-2,TRBJ2-5,NA,CASTSPQETQYF,TGTGCCAGCACCTCCCCCCAAGAGACCCAGTACTTC
TRBD2,TRBV9,TRBJ2-7,NA,CASSPPGLAGREQYF,TGTGCCAGCAGCCCGCCCGGCCTAGCGGGGCGCGAGCAGTACTTC
NA,TRBV6-5,TRBJ1-1,NA,CASSYSGVGGEAFF,TGTGCCAGCAGTTACTCGGGTGTGGGGGGTGAAGCTTTCTTT
NA,TRBV19,TRBJ2-7,NA,CASSTLTGIPYEQYF,TGTGCCAGTAGTACGCTTACAGGGATCCCCTACGAGCAGTACTTC
TRBD1,TRBV30,TRBJ1-1,NA,CAWSVSGTGGVAFF,TGTGCCTGGAGTGTATCCGGGACAGGGGGGGTTGCTTTCTTT
NA,TRBV6-5,TRBJ1-3,NA,CASTRVAGNTIYF,TGTGCCAGCACCCGAGTGGCTGGAAACACCATATATTTT
NA,TRBV12-3/TRBV12-4,TRBJ1-5,NA,CASSLREDQPQHF,TGTGCCAGCAGTTTACGAGAGGATCAGCCCCAGCATTTT
TRBD1,TRBV2,TRBJ2-7,NA,CASSLRDSTYEQYF,TGTGCCAGCAGTCTCCGGGACAGCACCTACGAGCAGTACTTC
TRBD1,TRBV3-1/TRBV3-2,TRBJ1-5,once,CASSQAGTGGNQPQHF,TGTGCCAGCAGCCAGGCCGGGACAGGGGGTAATCAGCCCCAGCATTTT
TRBD2,TRBV2,TRBJ2-7,NA,CASSRTSGTYEQYF,TGTGCCAGTAGCCGGACTAGCGGGACCTACGAGCAGTACTTC
NA,TRBV14,TRBJ1-1,NA,CASSRSMNTEAFF,TGTGCCAGCAGCCGCTCTATGAACACTGAAGCTTTCTTT
NA,TRBV10-3,TRBJ1-6,few,CAISESGNTPLHF,TGTGCCATCAGTGAGTCCGGGAATACACCCCTCCACTTT
NA,TRBV10-1,TRBJ2-1,NA,CASTPGGGDEQFF,TGCGCCAGCACCCCGGGTGGAGGGGATGAGCAGTTCTTC
NA,TRBV2,TRBJ1-2,NA,CASSEGLGQIYGYTF,TGTGCCAGCAGTGAGGGACTTGGGCAGATCTATGGCTACACCTTC